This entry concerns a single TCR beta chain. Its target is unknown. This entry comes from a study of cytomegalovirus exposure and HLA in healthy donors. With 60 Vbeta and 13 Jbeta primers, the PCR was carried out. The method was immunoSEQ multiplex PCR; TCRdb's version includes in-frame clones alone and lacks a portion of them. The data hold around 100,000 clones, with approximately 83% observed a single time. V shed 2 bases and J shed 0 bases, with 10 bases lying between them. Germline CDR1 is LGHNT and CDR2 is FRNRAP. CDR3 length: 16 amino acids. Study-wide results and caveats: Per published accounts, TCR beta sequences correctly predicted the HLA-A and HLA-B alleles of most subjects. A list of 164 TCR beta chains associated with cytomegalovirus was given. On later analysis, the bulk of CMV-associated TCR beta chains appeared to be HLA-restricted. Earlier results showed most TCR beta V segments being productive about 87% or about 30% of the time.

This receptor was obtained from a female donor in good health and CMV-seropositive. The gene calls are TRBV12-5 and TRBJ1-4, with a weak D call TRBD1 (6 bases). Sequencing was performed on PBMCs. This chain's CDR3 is CASGLFNRATNEKLFF. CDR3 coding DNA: TGTGCTAGTGGTTTGTTTAACAGGGCAACTAATGAAAAACTGTTTTTT.